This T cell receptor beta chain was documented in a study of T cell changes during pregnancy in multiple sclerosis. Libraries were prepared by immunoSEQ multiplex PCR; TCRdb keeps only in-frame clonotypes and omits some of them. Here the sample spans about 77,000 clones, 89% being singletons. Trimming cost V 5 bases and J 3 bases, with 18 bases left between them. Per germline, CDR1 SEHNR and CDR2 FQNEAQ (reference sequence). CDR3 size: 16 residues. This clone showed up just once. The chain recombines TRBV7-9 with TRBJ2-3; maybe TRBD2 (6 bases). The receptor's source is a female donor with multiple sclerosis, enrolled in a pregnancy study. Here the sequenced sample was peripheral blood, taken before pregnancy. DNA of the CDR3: TGTGCCAGCAGCCCGGCCCTGACTAGTCTGACAGATACGCAGTATTTT. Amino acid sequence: CASSPALTSLTDTQYF.